The T cell receptor (beta chain) described here comes from a study of blood T cells in healthy people across ages. Study summary: When template switching was applied, about one barcoded beta molecule was captured per two T cells.

Overall study findings and caveats: TCR beta diversity per million T cells fell roughly linearly with age. The long-lived group displayed more naive CD4+ cells, plus higher diversity, than the aged donors did.

Alongside a J-beta primer mix, a sample-barcoded 5' primer served in a second PCR lasting about 7 to 11 cycles. A single record per CDR3 protein comes from TCRdb applying MiXCR to the 5' RACE reads. The profile shows around 2 million distinct CDR3 sequences, 39% of them singletons. Between the trimmed V and J ends, which lost 4 bases and 5 bases, there was a span of 18 bases. CDR3 size: 16 residues. The germline V gene encodes CDR1 SNHLY and CDR2 FYNNEI. Details on this clonotype: Its antigen is currently unknown.

This TCR was sampled from a human donor in good health. Sequences were obtained from blood. The chain joins TRBV2 to TRBJ2-1, with D possibly TRBD1 on 6 matching bases. This CDR3 is CASSGGHLPRHNEQFF. The CDR3 DNA reads TGTGCCAGCAGTGGGGGACATCTGCCTCGACACAATGAGCAGTTCTTC.